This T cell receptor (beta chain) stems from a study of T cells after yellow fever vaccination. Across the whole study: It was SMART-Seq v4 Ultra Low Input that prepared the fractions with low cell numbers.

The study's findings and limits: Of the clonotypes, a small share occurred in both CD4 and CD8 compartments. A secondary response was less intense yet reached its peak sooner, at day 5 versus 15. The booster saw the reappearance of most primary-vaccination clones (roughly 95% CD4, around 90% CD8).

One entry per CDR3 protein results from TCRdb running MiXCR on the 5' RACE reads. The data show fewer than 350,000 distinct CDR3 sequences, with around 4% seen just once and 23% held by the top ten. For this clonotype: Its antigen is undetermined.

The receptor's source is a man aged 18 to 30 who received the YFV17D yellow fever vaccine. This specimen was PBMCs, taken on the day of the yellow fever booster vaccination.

DNA for the CDR3: TGTGCCAGTAAGGAGGGGCGAAGACTGTTTTTT. It encodes CASKEGRRLFF. This sequence joins TRBV19 and TRBJ1-4, with D possibly matching TRBD1 (5 bases). Trimming removed 7 bases from V and 13 bases from J, with 13 bases in between. The CDR3 spans 11 residues. Germline lookup yields CDR1 LNHDA and CDR2 SQIVND (reference sequence).